Below are 30 T cell receptor beta chains sequenced from a single sample in a study of blood T cell repertoires in COVID-19. Profiled with immunoSEQ multiplex PCR; TCRdb holds only in-frame clones, not every one. The data show about 43,000 clones, more than 70% seen once. Sequenced material: peripheral blood. The origin of the receptors is a human donor in a cohort sampled during active COVID-19.

The chain joins TRBV28 to TRBJ2-5; 9 nucleotides align to TRBD2. V gave up 2 bases and J gave up 0 bases; unmatched junction bases: 4. CDR3 length: 16 amino acids. Germline CDR1 reads MDHEN; CDR2 reads SYDVKM. DNA for the CDR3: TGTGCCAGCAGTTTAGGTGGGACTAGCAACCAAGAGACCCAGTACTTC. As protein: CASSLGGTSNQETQYF.

The gene calls are TRBV11-2 and TRBJ2-7, with D maybe TRBD2 (6 bases). The CDR3 has 14 amino acids. The germline V and J ends were trimmed by 1 base and 2 bases, with 9 bases remaining between them. CDR1 SGHAT and CDR2 FQNNGV come from the germline V gene. The CDR3 region has the DNA TGTGCCAGCAGCTTAGCTGGAGGGGCCTACGAGCAGTACTTC. This gives the protein CASSLAGGAYEQYF.

This chain links TRBV7-9 with TRBJ1-1; D gene uncertain. Germline V CDR1 and CDR2: SEHNR, FQNEAQ (reference sequence). This CDR3 contains 13 residues. V was pared by 3 bases and J by 5 bases, with 10 bases between. The CDR3 loop reads CASSFSPGTEAFF. In nucleotides, the CDR3 is TGTGCCAGCAGCTTTAGCCCCGGGACTGAAGCTTTCTTT. Drawing the rest from reference TRBV7-9 and TRBJ1-1, the complete variable domain is DTGVSQNPRHKITKRGQNVTFRCDPISEHNRLYWYRQTLGQGPEFLTYFQNEAQLEKSRLLSDRFSAERPKGSFSTLEIQRTEQGDSAMYLCASSFSPGTEAFFGQGTRLTVV.

V is TRBV7-6 and J is TRBJ1-1; 7 nucleotides agree with TRBD1. Germline V gene sequence: CDR1 SGHVS, CDR2 FNYEAQ. Trimming cost V 5 bases and J 6 bases; bases outside gene matches: 6. CDR3 length: 13 amino acids. CDR3 DNA: TGTGCCAGCAGCCCAGGACAGGCCGCTGAAGCTTTCTTT. Translating it yields CASSPGQAAEAFF. The full variable domain, rest sourced from reference TRBV7-6 and TRBJ1-1, is GAGVSQSPRYKVTKRGQDVALRCDPISGHVSLYWYRQALGQGPEFLTYFNYEAQQDKSGLPNDRFSAERPEGSISTLTIQRTEQRDSAMYRCASSPGQAAEAFFGQGTRLTVV.

In its sample, this clone was seen once. The CDR3 DNA follows: TGTGCCAGCAGAACCGGGACAGGGACCTACGAGCAGTACTTC. Translating it yields CASRTGTGTYEQYF. The chain couples TRBV28 to TRBJ2-7, with 9 bases fitting TRBD1. CDR1 is MDHEN and CDR2 is SYDVKM in the germline V gene. This CDR3 has 14 residues. Trimming removed 6 bases from V and 2 bases from J; junction bases left unmatched: 5.

The chain employs TRBV10-2 and TRBJ1-1; 7 nucleotides agree with TRBD1. After removal of 7 bases from V and 2 bases from J, the junction contained 7 bases not matched to a gene. There are 14 residues in the CDR3. CDR1 is WSHSY and CDR2 is SAAADI in the germline V gene. Written as DNA, the CDR3 is TGCGCCAGCATTAGGACAGGTAGCAACACTGAAGCTTTCTTT. This translates into CASIRTGSNTEAFF.

The chain links TRBV30 to TRBJ2-7, with 16 bases lining up with TRBD2. The CDR3 extends over 19 amino acids. V shed 3 bases, J shed 4 bases, and the junction held 15 bases outside the gene matches. The V gene's germline CDR1 is GTSNPN and CDR2 SVGIG (reference sequence). CDR3 nucleotides: TGTGCCTGGAGGGTCTTTCCGGGACTAGCGGGAGGGCCTCGGTACGAGCAGTACTTC. It is translated as CAWRVFPGLAGGPRYEQYF.

This rearrangement joins TRBV28 to TRBJ1-2, with 9 nucleotides matching TRBD1. Germline assignment: CDR1 MDHEN and CDR2 SYDVKM. This CDR3 contains 12 residues. The trim removed 8 bases at V and 8 bases at J, leaving 6 bases unmatched. CDR3 bases: TGTGCCAGCTCCTCACAGGGGGCGGGCTACACCTTC. Its translation is CASSSQGAGYTF.

This chain links TRBV28 with TRBJ1-5; a weak D match, TRBD1 (6 bases). The germline CDR1 and CDR2 sequences are MDHEN and SYDVKM. V was cut by 2 bases and J by 4 bases, with 9 bases left in between. The CDR3 has 14 residues. The CDR3 DNA follows: TGTGCCAGCAGTTTAGGCAGGGGTAATCAGCCCCAGCATTTT. Translation gives CASSLGRGNQPQHF.

V usage is TRBV27 and J usage is TRBJ2-1; TRBD1 agrees at 9 bases. Unmatched junction bases numbered 10, after V lost 0 bases and J lost 7 bases. The CDR3 totals 17 residues. Germline V lookup: CDR1 MNHEY, CDR2 SMNVEV (reference sequence). CDR3 nucleotides: TGTGCCAGCAGTTTATCATCGGGACAGGGATTTAGGAATGAGCAGTTCTTC. This encodes CASSLSSGQGFRNEQFF.

This chain connects TRBV28 to TRBJ2-2; TRBD2 might be the D (6 bases). This CDR3 is 15 amino acids long. Germline CDR1 reads MDHEN; CDR2 reads SYDVKM. Trimming stripped 3 bases from V and 2 bases from J, with 10 bases between. Written as DNA, the CDR3 is TGTGCCAGCAGTTTCTCGGGAGATAACACCGGGGAGCTGTTTTTT. Amino acid sequence: CASSFSGDNTGELFF.

The J gene is TRBJ1-6, the V gene TRBV10-3; 7 nucleotides agree with TRBD1. CDR3 length: 14 residues. V shed 2 bases, J shed 8 bases, and the junction held 3 bases outside the gene matches. Germline V CDR1 and CDR2: ENHRY, SYGVKD. CDR3 DNA: TGTGCCATCAGTGAGGGGGACAGATATTCACCCCTCCACTTT. It yields the protein CAISEGDRYSPLHF.

This rearrangement joins TRBV10-2 to TRBJ1-1; D is unclear. Per the germline V gene, CDR1 is WSHSY and CDR2 is SAAADI. With 5 bases removed from V and 2 bases from J, the gap between germline ends came to 9 bases. The CDR3 has 13 residues. DNA of the CDR3: TGCGCCAGCAGTTCACAGAAAAACACTGAAGCTTTCTTT. Protein product: CASSSQKNTEAFF.

The J gene is TRBJ2-1, the V gene TRBV29-1; TRBD1 matches at 7 bases. Per germline, CDR1 SQVTM and CDR2 ANQGSEA. The V segment lost 2 bases and the J segment 8 bases; nucleotides outside the gene matches: 6. The CDR3 sequence is 13 residues long. The CDR3: CSVEQGEWDEQFF. DNA of the CDR3: TGCAGCGTTGAACAGGGGGAATGGGATGAGCAGTTCTTC.

This chain uses TRBV27 with TRBJ2-2; D not resolved. The CDR3 extends over 13 amino acids. V lost 6 bases, J lost 4 bases, and 9 bases lay in between. Germline lookup yields CDR1 MNHEY and CDR2 SMNVEV (reference sequence). The CDR3 loop is CASRPRSTGELFF. The CDR3 bases are TGTGCCAGCAGGCCGAGAAGCACCGGGGAGCTGTTTTTT.

The genes are TRBV28 and TRBJ2-2, with 8 positions matching TRBD2. The CDR3 is 18 residues long. With 5 bases clipped from V and 0 bases from J, the junction kept 11 bases outside the gene matches. The germline CDR1 and CDR2 sequences are MDHEN and SYDVKM. The CDR3 nucleotides are TGTGCCAGCAGTCCAGAACCCCGGACTAGCACGAACACCGGGGAGCTGTTTTTT. This translates into CASSPEPRTSTNTGELFF. Together with reference TRBV28 and TRBJ2-2, the CDR3 gives the full variable domain: DVKVTQSSRYLVKRTGEKVFLECVQDMDHENMFWYRQDPGLGLRLIYFSYDVKMKEKGDIPEGYSVSREKKERFSLILESASTNQTSMYLCASSPEPRTSTNTGELFFGEGSRLTVL.

The chain combines TRBV18 with TRBJ1-1; D gene ambiguous. Trimming removed 3 bases from V and 1 base from J, with 21 bases in between. CDR3 length: 18 amino acids. Germline V lookup: CDR1 KGHSH, CDR2 LQKENI. The CDR3: CASSPSGVLGRGNTEAFF. In DNA form, the CDR3 reads TGTGCCAGCTCACCTTCTGGGGTACTGGGGAGAGGGAACACTGAAGCTTTCTTT.

The chain joins TRBV6-5 to TRBJ1-3; D remains unclear. Per germline, CDR1 MNHEY and CDR2 SVGAGI. The ends were cut back, 0 bases at V and 4 bases at J, with 13 bases in the middle. The CDR3 runs to 16 residues. CDR3 sequence (DNA): TGTGCCAGCAGTTACTCGATTTGGGAGGCCGGAAACACCATATATTTT. This sequence encodes CASSYSIWEAGNTIYF.

This chain connects TRBV28 to TRBJ2-7, with a tentative D call TRBD1 (5 bases). The CDR3 covers 13 residues. Trimming pared 5 bases from V and 2 bases from J, leaving 10 bases between. Germline CDR1 reads MDHEN; CDR2 reads SYDVKM. The CDR3 here is CASSQPGPYEQYF. Here the CDR3 DNA reads TGTGCCAGCAGTCAACCAGGGCCCTACGAGCAGTACTTC.

In its sample, this clone was seen once. This sequence joins TRBV30 and TRBJ2-5, with TRBD2 matching 9 bases. J lost 5 bases, V lost 0 bases, and 7 bases had no gene match. This CDR3 has 15 residues. CDR1 and CDR2 from the germline V gene are GTSNPN and SVGIG (reference sequence). CDR3 bases: TGTGCCTGGAGTGTAACGGCGGGAGGGAGGGAGACCCAGTACTTC. This encodes CAWSVTAGGRETQYF.

The CDR3 loop reads CASSPGLARNEQYF. Written as DNA, the CDR3 is TGTGCCAGCAGCCCAGGACTAGCGAGAAACGAGCAGTACTTC. This chain connects TRBV5-6 to TRBJ2-7, with TRBD2 matching 9 bases. The CDR3 has 14 amino acids. V was clipped by 4 bases and J by 5 bases; unmatched bases: 7. The germline V gene has CDR1 SGHDT and CDR2 YYEEEE.

This rearrangement joins TRBV7-9 to TRBJ2-5; TRBD2 might be the D (5 bases). V shed 2 bases and J shed 4 bases, with 8 bases lying between them. This CDR3 comprises 13 residues. The germline V gene encodes CDR1 SEHNR and CDR2 FQNEAQ (reference sequence). The chain's CDR3 is CASSLSGRETQYF. In DNA form, the CDR3 reads TGTGCCAGCAGCTTATCGGGGAGAGAGACCCAGTACTTC.

The gene calls are TRBV30 and TRBJ2-7, with TRBD1 matching over 10 bases. CDR1 and CDR2 from the germline V gene are GTSNPN and SVGIG (reference sequence). This CDR3 comprises 14 residues. Trimming removed 5 bases from V and 2 bases from J; junction bases left unmatched: 6. The CDR3 DNA reads as TGTGCCTGGGGGACCGGGACAGGGGCCTACGAGCAGTACTTC. Protein sequence: CAWGTGTGAYEQYF.

V and J are TRBV19 and TRBJ2-6, with a weak D call TRBD2 (6 bases). CDR3 length: 18 amino acids. From germline, CDR1 is LNHDA and CDR2 SQIVND (reference sequence). Trimming took off 6 bases at V and 0 bases at J, with 18 bases between the two ends. The chain's CDR3 is CASRPPGRSRSGANVLTF. CDR3 sequence (DNA): TGTGCCAGTAGACCCCCTGGGAGGAGCCGCTCTGGGGCCAACGTCCTGACTTTC.

V gene TRBV28 combines with J gene TRBJ1-5; 8 nucleotides line up with TRBD1. Per germline, CDR1 MDHEN and CDR2 SYDVKM. Germline trimming cut 4 bases from V and 6 bases from J; bases unmatched to any gene: 14. This CDR3 has 17 residues. The CDR3 coding sequence is TGTGCCAGCAGTTCTCCCTCAGGACAGGGACGCGCTCAGCCCCAGCATTTT. This codes for CASSSPSGQGRAQPQHF. The whole variable domain, filled in from reference TRBV28 and TRBJ1-5, reads DVKVTQSSRYLVKRTGEKVFLECVQDMDHENMFWYRQDPGLGLRLIYFSYDVKMKEKGDIPEGYSVSREKKERFSLILESASTNQTSMYLCASSSPSGQGRAQPQHFGDGTRLSIL.

This chain connects TRBV15 to TRBJ2-1, with 8 nucleotides matching TRBD1. Looked up from germline, CDR1 is LNHNV and CDR2 is YYDKDF (reference sequence). J gave up 5 bases and V 5 bases, and 2 bases lay outside the gene matches. The CDR3 covers 13 residues. The CDR3 loop is CATSGTGDNEQFF. CDR3 nucleotide sequence: TGTGCCACCAGCGGGACAGGTGACAATGAGCAGTTCTTC.

The chain recombines TRBV12-3 or TRBV12-4 with TRBJ2-5; D remains ambiguous. This CDR3 has 12 residues. V lost 6 bases and J 3 bases, leaving 8 bases between the germline ends. CDR3 protein: CASSKYKETQYF. Here the CDR3 DNA reads TGTGCCAGCAGCAAATACAAAGAGACCCAGTACTTC.

The chain joins TRBV9 to TRBJ2-7; maybe TRBD2 (7 bases). CDR1 SGDLS and CDR2 YYNGEE come from the germline V gene. With 4 bases removed from V and 7 bases from J, the gap between germline ends came to 21 bases. There are 15 residues in the CDR3. CDR3 sequence: CASSSSGGPTAEQYF. The CDR3 DNA follows: TGTGCCAGCAGCTCCTCGGGGGGCCCTACTGCTGAGCAGTACTTC.

The CDR3 region has the DNA TGTGCCAGTAGTCGGACTAGCGGGAGTACTGGGGCCAACGTCCTGACTTTC. Translating gives CASSRTSGSTGANVLTF. The J gene is TRBJ2-6, the V gene TRBV19; 13 nucleotides line up with TRBD2. The CDR3 length is 17 residues. Germline V lookup: CDR1 LNHDA, CDR2 SQIVND (reference sequence). V shed 5 bases, J shed 2 bases, and the junction held 3 bases outside the gene matches.

The CDR3 reads CASSVGPDRGGETQYF. DNA for the CDR3: TGTGCCAGCAGCGTAGGCCCTGACCGTGGCGGTGAGACCCAGTACTTC. The J gene is TRBJ2-5, the V gene TRBV9; no definite D call. This CDR3 contains 16 residues. Per the germline V gene, CDR1 is SGDLS and CDR2 is YYNGEE. Between the trimmed V and J ends, which lost 0 bases and 5 bases, there was a span of 17 bases.